Listed here are 21 T cell receptor beta chains from one sample, sequenced in a study of shared clonotypes between healthy human individuals. Only in-frame clones appear in the TCRdb table, and some are missing; sequencing was by immunoSEQ multiplex PCR. The data contain approximately 640,000 clones, around 90% of them singletons. The source material was memory CD8+ T cells from PBMCs. The subset: CD45RO+ cells pooled with CCR7-negative TemRA cells. The receptors stem from a man between 18 and 35 years old in good health. Some clones in this sample may be carry-over from other donors' samples.

The V gene is TRBV7-8, the J gene TRBJ2-7; tentative D call: TRBD1 (6 bases). CDR1 is SGHVS, CDR2 FQNEAQ, per germline. The CDR3 spans 14 residues. V lost 5 bases and J 1 base, leaving 12 bases between the germline ends. The CDR3 loop is CASSTGTYSYEQYF. The CDR3 DNA follows: TGTGCCAGCAGCACCGGGACATATTCCTACGAGCAGTACTTC.

This clone was observed a single time. The chain combines TRBV27 with TRBJ1-5; 8 nucleotides agree with TRBD1. This CDR3 is built from 14 residues. Germline assignment: CDR1 MNHEY and CDR2 SMNVEV (reference sequence). J lost 5 bases, V lost 6 bases, and 6 bases had no gene match. This CDR3 is CASSDRGADQPQHF. The CDR3 DNA reads as TGTGCCAGCAGCGACAGGGGCGCGGATCAGCCCCAGCATTTT.

This clone came up once. This chain uses TRBV4-3 with TRBJ2-1; possible D gene TRBD2, 6 bases. From germline, CDR1 is LGHNA and CDR2 YSLEER. Trimming cost V 2 bases and J 9 bases, with 20 bases left between them. The CDR3 length is 16 residues. The CDR3: CASSQLTDYPGGEQFF. CDR3 in DNA: TGCGCCAGCAGCCAACTCACCGATTACCCCGGGGGTGAGCAGTTCTTC.

This chain joins TRBV2 and TRBJ2-4, with TRBD2 matching over 11 bases. Germline CDR1 and CDR2: SNHLY and FYNNEI. The V segment lost 5 bases and the J segment 5 bases; nucleotides outside the gene matches: 5. The CDR3 is made up of 15 amino acids. Here the CDR3 DNA reads TGTGCCAGCAGTACACTAGCGGGAGTAGAAAACATTCAGTACTTC. Amino acid sequence: CASSTLAGVENIQYF.

This sequence joins TRBV28 and TRBJ2-2; no firm D call. The V and J ends lost 7 bases and 2 bases respectively, with 20 bases between them. Per germline, CDR1 MDHEN and CDR2 SYDVKM. CDR3 length: 17 residues. The chain's CDR3 is CASTPTRTEGNTGELFF. CDR3 in DNA: TGTGCCAGCACCCCGACCCGGACGGAAGGTAACACCGGGGAGCTGTTTTTT.

The rearrangement links TRBV7-6 to TRBJ2-2; D not resolved. The V end was cut by 0 bases, the J end by 1 base, with 9 bases between. Germline V gives CDR1 SGHVS, CDR2 FNYEAQ. This CDR3 is built from 16 residues. The chain's CDR3 is CASSLAPPGNTGELFF. The CDR3 DNA reads TGTGCCAGCAGCTTAGCTCCCCCGGGGAACACCGGGGAGCTGTTTTTT.

This chain links TRBV29-1 with TRBJ2-3; 10 bases map to TRBD2. V was clipped by 0 bases and J by 3 bases; unmatched bases: 9. This CDR3 is built from 17 residues. Per germline, CDR1 SQVTM and CDR2 ANQGSEA. The CDR3 DNA sequence: TGCAGCGTTGAAGACCTCAGGGGGACTAGCGTGACAGATACGCAGTATTTT. It codes for CSVEDLRGTSVTDTQYF.

V gene TRBV10-3 combines with J gene TRBJ2-5; 9 nucleotides align to TRBD1. In germline, CDR1 is ENHRY, CDR2 SYGVKD. The CDR3 has 15 residues. The V segment lost 3 bases and the J segment 6 bases; nucleotides outside the gene matches: 8. The CDR3 DNA follows: TGTGCCATCAGTGAACCGGGACAGGGTAGCAAGACCCAGTACTTC. Its translation is CAISEPGQGSKTQYF.

The chain has TRBV15 and TRBJ2-1; unclear D gene. This CDR3 has 15 residues. Germline-derived CDR1 and CDR2 are LNHNV and YYDKDF (reference sequence). Trimming stripped 0 bases from V and 0 bases from J, with 6 bases between. CDR3 amino acids: CATSREASSYNEQFF. The CDR3 region has the DNA TGTGCCACCAGCAGAGAGGCAAGCTCCTACAATGAGCAGTTCTTC.

This chain uses TRBV18 with TRBJ1-3, with D hard to call. CDR1 and CDR2 (germline): KGHSH, LQKENI. Trimming shortened V by 3 bases and J by 4 bases, and 13 bases separated the two germline ends. The CDR3 covers 15 residues. This CDR3 is CASSPERAEGNTIYF. The CDR3, as DNA: TGTGCCAGCTCACCGGAACGAGCGGAGGGAAACACCATATATTTT.

The chain uses TRBV10-3 and TRBJ2-7, with a weak D call TRBD2 (6 bases). Germline V gene data show CDR1 as ENHRY and CDR2 as SYGVKD. This CDR3 has 13 amino acids. V was clipped by 10 bases and J by 3 bases, with 16 bases between them. This CDR3 is CATIKGGDYEQYF. CDR3 DNA sequence: TGTGCCACCATCAAAGGAGGGGACTACGAGCAGTACTTC.

The chain carries TRBV7-9 and TRBJ2-7; 9 positions match TRBD2. This CDR3 contains 16 residues. CDR1 is SEHNR, CDR2 FQNEAQ, per germline (reference sequence). Trimming at V came to 4 bases and at J to 4 bases, leaving 11 bases not matched to a gene. The DNA of the CDR3 is TGTGCCAGCAGCTCTACAAATAGCGGGAGAGGTTACGAGCAGTACTTC. Encoded protein: CASSSTNSGRGYEQYF.

V and J are TRBV6-1 and TRBJ1-5; 9 bases match TRBD1. Trimming at V came to 6 bases and at J to 1 base, leaving 4 bases not matched to a gene. The CDR3 contains 15 residues. Germline values: CDR1 MNHNS, CDR2 SASEGT. CDR3 bases: TGTGCCAGCAGGGTCACAGGGGGCAGCAATCAGCCCCAGCATTTT. Amino acid sequence: CASRVTGGSNQPQHF.

As concerns this clone: Distinct nucleotide sequences in the sample also encode this CDR3. The gene calls are TRBV7-9 and TRBJ2-1; D not certain. CDR3 length: 12 amino acids. Germline CDR1 reads SEHNR; CDR2 reads FQNEAQ (reference sequence). V dropped 1 base and J dropped 7 bases, with 5 bases sitting between them. The CDR3 bases are TGTGCCAGCAGCTTAGGTGCAAATGAGCAGTTCTTC. Its translation: CASSLGANEQFF.

The rearrangement uses TRBV6-5 and TRBJ1-2, with D perhaps matching TRBD1 (5 bases). V gave up 5 bases and J gave up 6 bases, with 13 bases separating them. The CDR3 has 13 residues. The germline gives CDR1 MNHEY, CDR2 SVGAGI. In nucleotides, the CDR3 is TGTGCCAGCAGTACAGGACCACGGGATGGCTACACCTTC. This gives the protein CASSTGPRDGYTF.

The chain recombines TRBV7-9 with TRBJ1-2, with unresolved D. There are 17 residues in the CDR3. The V end was cut by 0 bases, the J end by 2 bases, with 16 bases between. Germline-derived CDR1 and CDR2 are SEHNR and FQNEAQ (reference sequence). Here the CDR3 DNA reads TGTGCCAGCAGCTTAGCGGCGGACTTCCTTCCAAACTATGGCTACACCTTC. This gives the protein CASSLAADFLPNYGYTF.

The V call is TRBV6-5, the J call TRBJ1-1; D is uncertain. Per the germline V gene, CDR1 is MNHEY and CDR2 is SVGAGI. This CDR3 comprises 14 residues. V shed 0 bases and J shed 6 bases, with 11 bases lying between them. The CDR3 DNA is TGTGCCAGCAGTTACTCTCGGGGTGGGGCTGAAGCTTTCTTT. Translating it yields CASSYSRGGAEAFF.

This chain links TRBV7-3 with TRBJ2-7; tentative D call: TRBD1 (6 bases). Germline V lookup: CDR1 SGHTA, CDR2 FQGTGA. The length of the CDR3 is 18 residues. V was trimmed by 0 bases and J by 5 bases, leaving 23 bases between them. The CDR3 here is CASSLTLDGQNARHEQYF. The CDR3 region has the DNA TGTGCCAGCAGCTTAACCCTTGACGGACAGAACGCACGCCACGAGCAGTACTTC.

This chain links TRBV4-1 with TRBJ1-5, with no clear D. The V gene's germline CDR1 is MGHRA and CDR2 YSYEKL. Trimming pared 0 bases from V and 5 bases from J, leaving 11 bases between. The CDR3 sequence is 15 residues long. The DNA of the CDR3 is TGCGCCAGCAGCCAAGATTGGACCGCTTATCAGCCCCAGCATTTT. Amino acid sequence: CASSQDWTAYQPQHF.

The gene calls are TRBV2 and TRBJ2-1, with 11 bases aligning to TRBD2. With 2 bases clipped from V and 6 bases from J, the junction kept 3 bases outside the gene matches. The CDR3 extends over 15 amino acids. Germline assignment: CDR1 SNHLY and CDR2 FYNNEI. DNA of the CDR3: TGTGCCAGCAGTGAAAAGACTAGCGGGATCAATGAGCAGTTCTTC. This translates into CASSEKTSGINEQFF.

The chain uses TRBV28 and TRBJ2-1; 9 bases are a match to TRBD2. V trimming: 6 bases; J trimming: 9 bases; junction bases outside the gene matches: 15. The CDR3 is 16 amino acids. Germline CDR1 is MDHEN and CDR2 is SYDVKM. The DNA for the CDR3 is TGTGCCAGCAGCCCCTTCGTAGCGGGAGAAATGGTTGAGCAGTTCTTC. Its translation is CASSPFVAGEMVEQFF.